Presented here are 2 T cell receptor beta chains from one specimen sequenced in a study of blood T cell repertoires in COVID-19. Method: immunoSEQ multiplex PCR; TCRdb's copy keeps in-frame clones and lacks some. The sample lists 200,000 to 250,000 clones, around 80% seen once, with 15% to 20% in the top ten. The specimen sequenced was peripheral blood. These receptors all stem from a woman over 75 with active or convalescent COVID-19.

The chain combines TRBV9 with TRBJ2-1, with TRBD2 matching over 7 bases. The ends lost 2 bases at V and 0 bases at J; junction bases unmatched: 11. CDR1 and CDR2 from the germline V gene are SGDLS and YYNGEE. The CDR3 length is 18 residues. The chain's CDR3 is CASSVQRGSVSSYNEQFF. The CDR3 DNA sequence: TGTGCCAGCAGCGTTCAGCGGGGAAGTGTCAGCTCCTACAATGAGCAGTTCTTC.

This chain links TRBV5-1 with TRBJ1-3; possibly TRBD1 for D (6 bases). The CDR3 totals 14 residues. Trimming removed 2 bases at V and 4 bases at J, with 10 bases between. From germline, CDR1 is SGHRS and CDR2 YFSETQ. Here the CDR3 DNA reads TGCGCCAGCAGCTTTGCAGGGACAGGAAACACCATATATTTT. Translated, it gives CASSFAGTGNTIYF. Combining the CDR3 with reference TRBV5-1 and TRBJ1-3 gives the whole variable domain KAGVTQTPRYLIKTRGQQVTLSCSPISGHRSVSWYQQTPGQGLQFLFEYFSETQRNKGNFPGRFSGRQFSNSRSEMNVSTLELGDSALYLCASSFAGTGNTIYFGEGSWLTVV.